The source of this T cell receptor beta chain is a study of cytomegalovirus exposure and HLA in healthy donors. CDR3 size: 15 residues. The germline V gene has CDR1 MDHEN and CDR2 SYDVKM. J lost 9 bases, V lost 6 bases, and 12 bases had no gene match. It was with 60 Vbeta and 13 Jbeta primers that the PCR ran. In the authors' methods: Later reanalysis found 75 million to 95 million unique TCR beta chains, about 10 million of them shared. Using immunoSEQ multiplex PCR, the repertoire was profiled, and TCRdb retains in-frame clones only, with some absent. The DNA gave D and trimming, while V, J and clone size come from that table. The repertoire holds about 170,000 clones, with roughly 80% as singletons. Whole-study findings and limits: There were reportedly fewer N-insertions in an Asian-associated ancestry cluster than the approximately 700-donor mean, in a later analysis. TCR beta chains associated with HLA were, in a later analysis, more clonally expanded than equally common others. CMV serostatus was the only recorded immune exposure for donors.

In regard to this clone: Its antigen is currently unknown.

Sequenced: PBMCs. This chain connects TRBV28 to TRBJ1-4; 8 bases map to TRBD1. This TCR was recovered from a woman aged 45-65 years in good health and CMV-seropositive. CDR3 residues: CASSIHGQGIQKLFF. In DNA form, the CDR3 reads TGTGCCAGCAGCATCCACGGACAGGGCATACAAAAACTGTTTTTT.